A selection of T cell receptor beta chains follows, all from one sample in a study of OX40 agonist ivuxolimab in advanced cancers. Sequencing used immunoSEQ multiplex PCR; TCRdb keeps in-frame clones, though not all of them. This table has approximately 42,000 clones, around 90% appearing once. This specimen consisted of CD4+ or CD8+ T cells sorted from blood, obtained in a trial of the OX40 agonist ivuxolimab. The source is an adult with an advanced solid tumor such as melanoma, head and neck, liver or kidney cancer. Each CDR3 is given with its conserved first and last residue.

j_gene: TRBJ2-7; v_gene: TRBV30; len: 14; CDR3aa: CAWSVGQGAHEQYF
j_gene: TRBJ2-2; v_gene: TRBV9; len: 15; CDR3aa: CASSTRQGNTGELFF
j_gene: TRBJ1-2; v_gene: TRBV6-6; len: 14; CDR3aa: CASRPEGQVYGYTF
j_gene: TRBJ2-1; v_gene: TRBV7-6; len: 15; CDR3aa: CASSLSGTENNEQFF
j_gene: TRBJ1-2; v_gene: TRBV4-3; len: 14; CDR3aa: CASSQAGLGYGYTF
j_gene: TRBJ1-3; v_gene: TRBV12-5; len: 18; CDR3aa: CASGLRASGPDSGNTIYF
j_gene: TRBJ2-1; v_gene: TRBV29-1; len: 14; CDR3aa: CSVFRGEDYNEQFF
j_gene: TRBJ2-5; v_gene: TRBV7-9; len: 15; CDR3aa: CASSPELADQETQYF
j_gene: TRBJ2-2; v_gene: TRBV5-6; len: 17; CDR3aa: CASSITIGGPNTGELFF
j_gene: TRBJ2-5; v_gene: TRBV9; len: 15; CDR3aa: CASSVALGREETQYF
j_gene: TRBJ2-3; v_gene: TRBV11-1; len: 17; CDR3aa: CASSLESGRGRLDTQYF
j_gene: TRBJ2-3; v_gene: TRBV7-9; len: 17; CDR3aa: CASSLALGQGSTDTQYF